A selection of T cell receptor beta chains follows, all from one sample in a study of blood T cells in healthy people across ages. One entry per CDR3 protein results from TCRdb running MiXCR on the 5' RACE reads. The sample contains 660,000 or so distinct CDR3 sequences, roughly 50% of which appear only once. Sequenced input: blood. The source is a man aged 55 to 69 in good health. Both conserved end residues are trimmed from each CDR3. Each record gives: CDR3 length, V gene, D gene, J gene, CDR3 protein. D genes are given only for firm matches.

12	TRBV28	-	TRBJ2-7	AGSPGTAWGEQY
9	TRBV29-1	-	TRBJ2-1	SPRTDNEQF
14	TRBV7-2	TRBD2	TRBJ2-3	ASSLVAGGARDTQY
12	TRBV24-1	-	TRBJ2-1	ATSDGLRLVEQF
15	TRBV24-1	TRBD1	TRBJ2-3	ATSDPRQGLGTDAQY
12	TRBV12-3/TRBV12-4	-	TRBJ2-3	ASSLGTAADTQY
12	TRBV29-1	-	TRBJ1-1	SVGPQGRGTEAF
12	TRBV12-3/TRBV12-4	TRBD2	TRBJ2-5	ASSLAGGAETQY
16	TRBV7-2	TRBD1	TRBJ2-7	ASSSPGQTVGFFYEQY
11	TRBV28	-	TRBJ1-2	ASAETTGSGYT
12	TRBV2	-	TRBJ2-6	ASSAGTGANVLT
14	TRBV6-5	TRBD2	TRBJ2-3	ASRKGLAAATDTQY
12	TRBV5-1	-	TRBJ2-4	ASSQDGLKNIQY
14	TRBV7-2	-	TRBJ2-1	ASSLDYLGLTDEQF
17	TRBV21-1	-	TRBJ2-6	ASSKDGGREPSGANVPT
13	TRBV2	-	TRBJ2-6	ASMGVTSGANVLT
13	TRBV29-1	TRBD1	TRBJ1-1	SVDLGQGWGTEAF
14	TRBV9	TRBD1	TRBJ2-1	ASSLGGTGGRNEQF
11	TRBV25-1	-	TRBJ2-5	ASNLPAQETQY
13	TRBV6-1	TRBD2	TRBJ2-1	ASSDPSGRDNEQF
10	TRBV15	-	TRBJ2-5	ATSRPGETQY
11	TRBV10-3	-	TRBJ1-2	AITPGHDYGYT
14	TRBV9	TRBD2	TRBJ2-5	ASSVAAGAKQETQY
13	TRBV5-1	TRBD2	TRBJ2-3	ASGLGLADTDTQY
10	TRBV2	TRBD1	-	AIRTGKETQY
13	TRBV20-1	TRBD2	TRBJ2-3	SARSPASGGDTQY
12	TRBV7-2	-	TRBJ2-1	ASSFDPSYNEQF
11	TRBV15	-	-	ATSTSQGYEQY
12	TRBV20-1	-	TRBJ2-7	SARGGGPSYEQY
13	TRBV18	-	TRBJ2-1	ASSPYGDRNNEQF
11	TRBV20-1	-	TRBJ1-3	SATPADGNTIY
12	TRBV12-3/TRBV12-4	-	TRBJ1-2	ASSVGADLYGYT
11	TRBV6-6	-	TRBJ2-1	ASSLQGSNEQF
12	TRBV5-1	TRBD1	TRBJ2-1	ASSSRGQGAEQF
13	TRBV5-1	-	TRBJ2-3	ASSLADRRTDTQY
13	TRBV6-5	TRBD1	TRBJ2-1	ASSKQGGTWDEQF
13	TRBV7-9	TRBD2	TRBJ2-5	ASSLIGGASETQY
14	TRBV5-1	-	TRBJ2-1	ASSLAVASSYNEQF
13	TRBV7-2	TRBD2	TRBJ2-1	ASSRRLAANNEQF
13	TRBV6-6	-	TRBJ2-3	ASSYSGESTDTQY
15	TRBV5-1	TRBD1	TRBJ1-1	ASSFFGQGVMNTEAF
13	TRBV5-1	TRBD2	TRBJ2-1	ASSLEAGTSNEQF
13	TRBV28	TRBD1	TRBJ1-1	ASSFVGTGGTEAF
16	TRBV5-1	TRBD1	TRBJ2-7	ASSLTYRTTGETAEQY
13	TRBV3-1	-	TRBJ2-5	ASSQDRRREETQY
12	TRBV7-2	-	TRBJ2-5	ASSPSGGQETQY
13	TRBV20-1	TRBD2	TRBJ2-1	SLRSLAGGLGGQF
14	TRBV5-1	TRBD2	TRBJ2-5	ASSVQGSGVTETQY
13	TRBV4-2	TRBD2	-	ASSQDRLAGAEQY
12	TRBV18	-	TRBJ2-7	ASSPGSGFYEQY
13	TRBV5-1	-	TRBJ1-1	ASSLAGGDYTEAF
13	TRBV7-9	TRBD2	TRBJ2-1	ASSTTGGPVHEQF
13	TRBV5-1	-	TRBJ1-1	ASSSKGGWSTEAF
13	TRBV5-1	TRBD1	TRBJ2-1	ASSWNPGQYNEQF
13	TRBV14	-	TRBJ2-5	ASSQDQSRQETQY
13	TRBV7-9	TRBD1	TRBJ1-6	ASGLTGEGNSPLH
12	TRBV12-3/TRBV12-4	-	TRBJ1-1	ASSLASLNTEAF
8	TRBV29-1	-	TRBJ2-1	SVLGPEQF